The following is a TCR beta chain sequence with its context. The antigen remains undetermined. The source of the sample is a study of vaccination and CD4 T cells after COVID-19. Across the study: Convalescent patients were SARS-CoV-2 positive by nasal swab PCR; fewer than ten mild, one severe. The peptides that stimulated the cells were overlapping spike peptides from SARS-CoV-2, HCoV-NL63, HCoV-OC43 and HCoV-229E.

V was cut by 7 bases and J by 10 bases, with 19 bases left in between. The CDR3 totals 13 residues. The Oncomine TCR Beta short-read assay was what sequenced the DNA obtained from cultured CD4+ T cells. Genomic DNA was isolated from cultured CD4+ T cells. TCRdb independently ran MiXCR on the PCR reads; one entry per CDR3 protein. The sample includes under 25,000 distinct CDR3 sequences, roughly 41% of them seen just once. Regarding treatment: roughly 10-day PBMC culture with coronavirus spike peptide pools or control peptides (ViraFEST assay). Peptide pools at around 10 ug/ml stimulated approximately 2 million PBMCs per well with 10 IU/ml IL-2.

The sequence came from a human donor who had recovered from COVID-19. The sequenced sample was CD4+ T cells from blood, cultured in vitro, obtained after SARS-CoV-2 vaccination. This chain uses TRBV23-1 with TRBJ1-1; TRBD1 is a possible D gene (5 bases). TRBV23-1 is recorded as an ORF, its role being uncertain. The CDR3 coding sequence is TGCGCCAGCATCAGGAGGGCCACGGGGGGAGCTTTCTTT. Translated, it gives CASIRRATGGAFF.